This TCR beta chain came from a study of spatial heterogeneity in lung cancer. TCRdb re-analysed the 5' RACE reads in MiXCR, keeping a single row per CDR3 protein. Among about 41,000 distinct CDR3 sequences listed, 10% to 13% were seen once. Time point in this sample: blood at routine non-recurrence follow-up after resection. This clonotype was observed a few times. The V end lost 5 bases, the J end lost 0 bases, and 17 bases lay between the germline ends. Germline V gene data show CDR1 as SEHNR and CDR2 as FQNEAQ (reference sequence). This CDR3 spans 16 amino acids. The rearrangement uses TRBV7-9 and TRBJ2-7; TRBD1 is a possible D gene (6 bases). The TCR was taken from a female donor with early-stage non-small cell lung cancer. The material was PBMCs, obtained at follow-up. The CDR3 sequence is CASSPREGVGSYEQYF. CDR3 sequence (DNA): TGTGCCAGCAGCCCCCGCGAGGGGGTCGGCTCCTACGAGCAGTACTTC.